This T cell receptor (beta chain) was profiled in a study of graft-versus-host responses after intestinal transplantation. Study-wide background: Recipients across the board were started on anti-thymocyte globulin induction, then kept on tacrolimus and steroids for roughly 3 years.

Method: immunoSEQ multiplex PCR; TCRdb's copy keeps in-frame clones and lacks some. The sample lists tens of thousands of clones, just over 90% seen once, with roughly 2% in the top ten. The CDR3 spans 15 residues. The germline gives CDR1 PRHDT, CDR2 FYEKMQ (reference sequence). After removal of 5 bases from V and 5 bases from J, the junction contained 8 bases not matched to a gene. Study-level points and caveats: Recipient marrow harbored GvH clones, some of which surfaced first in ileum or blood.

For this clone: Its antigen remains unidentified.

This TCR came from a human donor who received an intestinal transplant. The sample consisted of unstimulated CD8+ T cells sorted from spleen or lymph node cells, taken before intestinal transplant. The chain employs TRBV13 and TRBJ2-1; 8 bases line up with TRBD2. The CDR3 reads CASSAAVAGHNEQFF. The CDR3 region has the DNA TGTGCCAGCAGCGCCGCGGTAGCGGGACACAATGAGCAGTTCTTC.